The 14 T cell receptor beta chains below were found in one sample sequenced in a study of T-cell reconstitution after alpha-beta-depleted transplantation in children. Molecular barcoding with unique molecular identifiers was used for the TCRbeta library. In TCRdb, the PCR reads were re-called with MiXCR into one record per CDR3 protein. In the table there are about 270,000 distinct CDR3 sequences, about 10% of which are singletons. This specimen consisted of PBMCs from the stem cell graft donor, obtained from the stem cell graft. Source of these receptors: a human donor who donated a stem cell graft to a child with SCID.

This clonotype was counted ten times or more. The chain couples TRBV9 to TRBJ2-2; the D is unclear. This CDR3 region has 14 residues. Germline values: CDR1 SGDLS, CDR2 YYNGEE. Trimming removed 1 base from V and 6 bases from J, with 10 bases in between. In DNA, the CDR3 is TGTGCCAGCAGCGTATCCGCAGGACCCGGGGAGCTGTTTTTT. Protein: CASSVSAGPGELFF.

Note on this clonotype: This may be a read error: a much more frequent sequence differs by one nucleotide. The gene calls are TRBV6-5 and TRBJ2-5; TRBD2 might be the D (5 bases). The CDR3 runs to 15 residues. Germline-derived CDR1 and CDR2 are MNHEY and SVGAGI. CDR3 bases: TGTGCCAGCATTTCCTGGGCCGGGGAACAAGGGACCCAGTACTTC. This sequence encodes CASISWAGEQGTQYF.

The V call is TRBV6-6, the J call TRBJ1-1; D is possibly TRBD1 (5 bases). In germline, CDR1 is MNHNY, CDR2 SVGAGI (reference sequence). The CDR3 consists of 13 residues. Trimming took off 2 bases at V and 5 bases at J, with 9 bases between the two ends. The CDR3 sequence is CASSYDRRTEAFF. The CDR3 DNA sequence: TGTGCCAGCAGTTACGACAGAAGGACTGAAGCTTTCTTT.

The rearrangement links TRBV20-1 to TRBJ1-4; possible D gene TRBD1, 5 bases. The germline V gene encodes CDR1 DFQATT and CDR2 SNEGSKA (reference sequence). The CDR3 has 13 amino acids. Trimming cost V 3 bases and J 4 bases, with 9 bases left between them. Written as DNA, the CDR3 is TGCAGTGCTAGCCAGGGTCTTAATGAAAAACTGTTTTTT. This translates into CSASQGLNEKLFF.

This clonotype was found a few times. The chain has TRBV7-6 and TRBJ2-7, with D possibly matching TRBD1 (5 bases). Germline V gene lookup returns CDR1 SGHVS and CDR2 FNYEAQ. This CDR3 has 14 residues. V was cut by 1 base and J by 5 bases, with 12 bases left in between. The CDR3 DNA follows: TGTGCCAGCAGCTTAGTAGGGGTTTTCGACGAGCAGTACTTC. Protein product: CASSLVGVFDEQYF.

This clonotype came up many times. The CDR3 coding sequence is TGCGCCAGCAGCTTGGGGACAGCGGATAATTCACCCCTCCACTTT. Translating it yields CASSLGTADNSPLHF. The rearrangement uses TRBV5-1 and TRBJ1-6, with D possibly being TRBD1 (6 bases). Germline CDR1 SGHRS, CDR2 YFSETQ. CDR3 length: 15 residues. V was clipped by 0 bases and J by 5 bases, with 9 bases between them.

Only a few counts were recorded for this clonotype. This chain links TRBV7-9 with TRBJ2-1; 9 nucleotides match TRBD1. The CDR3 sequence is 14 residues long. Trimming removed 8 bases from V and 6 bases from J; junction bases left unmatched: 8. Germline-derived CDR1 and CDR2 are SEHNR and FQNEAQ (reference sequence). CDR3 DNA: TGTGCCAGCCGTCGGACAGGGGAATCCAATGAGCAGTTCTTC. Translating gives CASRRTGESNEQFF.

Only a few counts were recorded for this clonotype. V is TRBV6-2 or TRBV6-3 and J is TRBJ2-7; D gene unclear. The CDR3 spans 12 residues. Per germline, CDR1 MNHEY and CDR2 SVGEGT. V was trimmed by 6 bases and J by 4 bases, leaving 10 bases between them. CDR3 nucleotide sequence: TGTGCCAGCAGATTAAAGGGATACGAGCAGTACTTC. It yields the protein CASRLKGYEQYF.

Only a few counts were recorded for this clonotype. The V call is TRBV12-3 or TRBV12-4, the J call TRBJ2-2, with D tentatively TRBD1 (6 bases). The CDR3 sequence is 16 residues long. Trimming pared 0 bases from V and 5 bases from J, leaving 13 bases between. Here the CDR3 reads CASSLARGGYTGELFF. The CDR3 nucleotides read TGTGCCAGCAGTTTAGCGCGAGGGGGTTATACCGGGGAGCTGTTTTTT.

This clonotype was detected a few times. This chain uses TRBV4-1 with TRBJ2-3, with D maybe TRBD2 (6 bases). The germline gives CDR1 MGHRA, CDR2 YSYEKL. The CDR3 is 12 amino acids. V was clipped by 4 bases and J by 8 bases, with 10 bases between them. CDR3 region: CASSPGGSTQYF. DNA of the CDR3: TGCGCCAGCAGCCCCGGAGGGAGTACGCAGTATTTT.

This chain uses TRBV10-3 with TRBJ2-3; D is uncertain. Germline loops: CDR1 ENHRY, CDR2 SYGVKD. The CDR3 is 14 residues long. The ends were cut back, 10 bases at V and 0 bases at J, with 14 bases in the middle. CDR3 in DNA: TGTGCCAGCCAAGTTGGAGCTAGCACAGATACGCAGTATTTT. This gives the protein CASQVGASTDTQYF.

This clonotype was counted only a few times. The chain is built from TRBV7-9 and TRBJ2-7; the D gene is possibly TRBD1 (7 bases). This CDR3 has 16 residues. Trimming shortened V by 5 bases and J by 4 bases, and 21 bases separated the two germline ends. CDR1 and CDR2 from the germline V gene are SEHNR and FQNEAQ (reference sequence). The CDR3 spells CASSPPGVAGGYEQYF. The CDR3 nucleotides read TGTGCCAGCAGCCCCCCCGGGGTAGCAGGGGGGTACGAGCAGTACTTC. The complete variable domain, with remaining parts taken from reference TRBV7-9 and TRBJ2-7, reads DTGVSQNPRHKITKRGQNVTFRCDPISEHNRLYWYRQTLGQGPEFLTYFQNEAQLEKSRLLSDRFSAERPKGSFSTLEIQRTEQGDSAMYLCASSPPGVAGGYEQYFGPGTRLTVT.

This clonotype has ten or more counts. The CDR3 DNA follows: TGCAGTGCCCGGGGCTACACCACCTACGAGCAGTACTTC. Protein sequence: CSARGYTTYEQYF. The chain is built from TRBV20-1 and TRBJ2-7; D tentatively reads TRBD1 or TRBD2 (5 bases each). V was trimmed by 6 bases and J by 2 bases, leaving 14 bases between them. The germline V gene has CDR1 DFQATT and CDR2 SNEGSKA (reference sequence). This CDR3 spans 13 amino acids.

This clonotype was seen more than once but under ten times. The gene calls are TRBV12-3 or TRBV12-4 and TRBJ1-6; TRBD1 agrees at 10 bases. CDR3 size: 16 residues. Trimming at V came to 8 bases and at J to 7 bases, leaving 11 bases not matched to a gene. CDR3 loop: CASAPTGGPVNSPLHF. In DNA form, the CDR3 reads TGTGCCAGCGCGCCGACAGGGGGCCCCGTCAATTCACCCCTCCACTTT.